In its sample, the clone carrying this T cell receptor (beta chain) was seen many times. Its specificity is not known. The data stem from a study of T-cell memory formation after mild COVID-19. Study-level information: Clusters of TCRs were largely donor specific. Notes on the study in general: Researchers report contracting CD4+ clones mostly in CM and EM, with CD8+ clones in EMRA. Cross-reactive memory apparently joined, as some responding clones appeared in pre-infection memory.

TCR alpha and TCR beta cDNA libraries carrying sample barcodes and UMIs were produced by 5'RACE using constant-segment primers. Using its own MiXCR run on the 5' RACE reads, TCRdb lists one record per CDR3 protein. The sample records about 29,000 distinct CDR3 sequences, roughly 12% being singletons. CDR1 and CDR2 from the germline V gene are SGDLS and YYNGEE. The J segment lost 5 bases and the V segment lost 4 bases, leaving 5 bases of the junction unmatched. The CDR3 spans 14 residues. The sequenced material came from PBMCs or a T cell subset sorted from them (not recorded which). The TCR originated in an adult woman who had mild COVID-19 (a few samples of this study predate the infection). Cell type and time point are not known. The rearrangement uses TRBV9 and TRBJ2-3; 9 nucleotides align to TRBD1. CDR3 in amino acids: CASSSDRGGDTQYF. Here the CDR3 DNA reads TGTGCCAGCAGCTCGGACAGGGGAGGAGATACGCAGTATTTT.